This paragraph covers one T cell receptor (beta chain) sequence. The sample is drawn from a study of shared T cell receptors in the human thymus. Clones were read by immunoSEQ multiplex PCR, and TCRdb kept only the in-frame ones, dropping some. The sample carries hundreds of thousands of clones, 70% to 90% recorded once. Germline CDR1 and CDR2: MGHRA and YSYEKL. The V gene end was trimmed by 4 bases and the J gene end by 8 bases; junction bases not matched to a gene: 16. There are 18 residues in the CDR3. The sample was also linked to a second study, of human thymus T cells. That report notes: Apparent bias marked the V and J gene usage of thymic and blood repertoires.

Sequencing input: thymocytes. V usage is TRBV4-1 and J usage is TRBJ1-6; TRBD1 agrees at 8 bases. This receptor was obtained from a boy less than two years old with a congenital heart defect. CDR3 in DNA: TGCGCCAGCAGCCGATCGGGAAGACAGGGGCAGCGGGATTCACCCCTCCACTTT. Amino acids: CASSRSGRQGQRDSPLHF.